Listed below are T cell receptor beta chains from one sample, sequenced in a study of a mutant IDH1 vaccine in newly diagnosed glioma. Antigen specificity for these receptors is unknown. Profiled with immunoSEQ multiplex PCR; TCRdb holds only in-frame clones, not every one. The sample contains some 60,000 clones, about four fifths of which appear only once. The source was PBMCs, collected from a glioma patient whose treatment included an IDH1 peptide vaccine. The receptors originated from a man in his fifties with glioma. CDR3s include the opening cysteine and the closing phenylalanine or tryptophan. A D gene is named only where the DNA matches it firmly. Only part of the rows carry a size: once, few, many, or a class if the clone is expanded.

D	V	J	size	DNA	CDR3
.	TRBV7-2	TRBJ1-5	.	TGTGCCAGCGGACAGCCTTATAGCAATCAGCCCCAGCATTTT	CASGQPYSNQPQHF
TRBD1	TRBV4-1	TRBJ2-1	.	TGCGCCAGCAGCCAGTTGACAGGGGGAGAGCAGTTCTTC	CASSQLTGGEQFF
.	TRBV6-1	TRBJ1-1	medium-sized	TGTGCCAGCAGTGAAAGGGCGGAAGGGAACACTGAAGCTTTCTTT	CASSERAEGNTEAFF
.	TRBV28	TRBJ1-5	.	TGTGCCAGCAGACCTACCGCTGATCAGCCCCAGCATTTT	CASRPTADQPQHF
TRBD1	TRBV6-4	TRBJ2-1	.	TGTGCCAGCAGTGACTCGGGACAGGGTTTCGGTGAGCAGTTCTTC	CASSDSGQGFGEQFF
.	TRBV19	TRBJ2-5	.	TGTGCCAGTAGTATCTTGGACGCAGGGCAAGAGACCCAGTACTTC	CASSILDAGQETQYF
TRBD1	TRBV30	TRBJ1-2	.	TGTGCCTATTCAAGGGACAGGCCGTATGGCTACACCTTC	CAYSRDRPYGYTF
TRBD1	TRBV11-2	TRBJ1-1	few	TGTGCCAGCAGCCTAGCAGGGACAGGCAACACTGAAGCTTTCTTT	CASSLAGTGNTEAFF
.	TRBV15	TRBJ2-2	once	TGTGCCACCAGCAGAGATTTCACGAACACCGGGGAGCTGTTTTTT	CATSRDFTNTGELFF
.	TRBV9	TRBJ2-2	once	TGTGCCAGCAGCCCAGGACAGAACACCGGGGAGCTGTTTTTT	CASSPGQNTGELFF
TRBD1	TRBV14	TRBJ2-7	.	TGTGCCAGCAGCTGTGAGGGGGCCCCGTCCTACGAGCAGTACTTC	CASSCEGAPSYEQYF
TRBD1	TRBV30	TRBJ1-6	once	TGTGCCTGGAGCCGGACAGGACAGGGGTCACCCCTCCACTTT	CAWSRTGQGSPLHF
.	TRBV10-3	TRBJ1-1	.	TGTGCCATCAGTGCGTCCGCTGAGATCACTGAAGCTTTCTTT	CAISASAEITEAFF
TRBD1	TRBV6-5	TRBJ1-3	.	TGTGCCAGCAGTTACTCCCAGACAGGGGCTGGAAACACCATATATTTT	CASSYSQTGAGNTIYF
.	TRBV28	TRBJ2-7	few	TGTGCCAGCAGGTCCCCACGGTTTATCTCCTACGAGCAGTACTTC	CASRSPRFISYEQYF
.	TRBV7-9	TRBJ1-6	.	TGTGCCAGCAGCCTCGGACGGGATTCACCCCTCCACTTT	CASSLGRDSPLHF
TRBD1	TRBV5-1	TRBJ2-5	.	TGCGCCAGCAGCTTAGGGACAGAAGAGACCCAGTACTTC	CASSLGTEETQYF
.	TRBV5-6	TRBJ1-2	.	TGTGCCAGCAGCTTGTTCCGGGACTATACAAAGGATGGCTACACCTTC	CASSLFRDYTKDGYTF
.	TRBV5-6	TRBJ1-2	once	TGTGCCAGCAGCTTGTCCCGCGGCTACACCTTC	CASSLSRGYTF
.	TRBV4-2	TRBJ2-3	.	TGTGCCAGCAGCCCCAGTAGCACAGATACGCAGTATTTT	CASSPSSTDTQYF
.	TRBV19	TRBJ1-5	.	TGTGCCAACCGAGGCAATCAGCCCCAGCATTTT	CANRGNQPQHF
TRBD2	TRBV5-6	TRBJ2-5	.	TGTGCCAGCAGCTTGGGACTAGCGGGCCTTTGGGAGACCCAGTACTTC	CASSLGLAGLWETQYF
.	TRBV5-1	TRBJ1-1	.	TGCGCCAGCAGCACGGCCCCGCTCGGAGAAGCTTTCTTT	CASSTAPLGEAFF
.	TRBV5-4	TRBJ2-7	medium-sized	TGTGCCAGCAGCTCGGACAGCTACGAGCAGTACTTC	CASSSDSYEQYF
.	TRBV20-1	TRBJ2-3	.	TGCAGTGCTGGGTCCACGCAGTATTTT	CSAGSTQYF
.	TRBV11-2	TRBJ1-1	.	TGTGCCAGCAGCCCATATATAACAGGGCCCAACACTGAAGCTTTCTTT	CASSPYITGPNTEAFF
TRBD1	TRBV19	TRBJ2-7	.	TGTGCCAGTAGTTCCGGGACAGGAGCCTACGAGCAGTACTTC	CASSSGTGAYEQYF
.	TRBV4-3	TRBJ2-4	few	TGCGCCAGCAGCCAGCCAGGGACGGGCATTCAGTACTTC	CASSQPGTGIQYF
.	TRBV5-4	TRBJ1-1	few	TGTGCCAGCAGTTCCACAGGGTGGACTGAAGCTTTCTTT	CASSSTGWTEAFF
.	TRBV6-1	TRBJ2-7	.	TGTGCCAGCAGTGAAGCACAGCCGGGGGAGCAGTACTTC	CASSEAQPGEQYF
.	TRBV2	TRBJ2-1	.	TGTGCCAGCAGCGCCTCCCTAAGGGATGAGCAGTTCTTC	CASSASLRDEQFF
.	TRBV6-5	TRBJ2-2	once	TGTGCCAGCAGTATAGGGGTTACCGGGGAGCTGTTTTTT	CASSIGVTGELFF
.	TRBV18	TRBJ1-5	.	TGTGCCAGCTCACCACCTAGCAATCAGCCCCAGCATTTT	CASSPPSNQPQHF
.	TRBV18	TRBJ1-1	.	TGTGCCAGCTCACCAAAAGTGGAGGTCACTGAAGCTTTCTTT	CASSPKVEVTEAFF
.	TRBV4-3	TRBJ2-2	.	TGCGCCAGCAGCCAAGACGGGGGAACCGGGGAGCTGTTTTTT	CASSQDGGTGELFF
.	TRBV13	TRBJ2-7	once	TGTGCCGGGGGCGGGAGCACCTCCTACGAGCAGTACTTC	CAGGGSTSYEQYF
.	TRBV19	TRBJ1-2	once	TGTGCCAGTAACCATCAGGGAAGCCGGGCCGGGTATGGCTACACCTTC	CASNHQGSRAGYGYTF
TRBD2	TRBV11-2	TRBJ2-2	.	TGTGCCAGCAGCTTAGTTGGACTAGCGGGAGAGTTGAACACCGGGGAGCTGTTTTTT	CASSLVGLAGELNTGELFF
.	TRBV7-9	TRBJ2-7	once	TGTGCCAGCAGCTCACGTAGACAGGACTCCTACGAGCAGTACTTC	CASSSRRQDSYEQYF
TRBD1	TRBV4-1	TRBJ1-1	few	TGCGCCAGCAGCCAAGGACAGGGGGTTACGAACACTGAAGCTTTCTTT	CASSQGQGVTNTEAFF
TRBD1	TRBV6-4	TRBJ1-4	.	TGTGCCAGCAGCACAGGGGGCGGAACTAATGAAAAACTGTTTTTT	CASSTGGGTNEKLFF
.	TRBV5-4	TRBJ2-7	.	TGTGCCAGCAGCTTGGTGGGCCAGGGCTACGAGCAGTACTTC	CASSLVGQGYEQYF
.	TRBV7-9	TRBJ2-7	.	TGTGCCAGCAGTCTCACGGACCGGCCCTACGAGCAGTACTTC	CASSLTDRPYEQYF